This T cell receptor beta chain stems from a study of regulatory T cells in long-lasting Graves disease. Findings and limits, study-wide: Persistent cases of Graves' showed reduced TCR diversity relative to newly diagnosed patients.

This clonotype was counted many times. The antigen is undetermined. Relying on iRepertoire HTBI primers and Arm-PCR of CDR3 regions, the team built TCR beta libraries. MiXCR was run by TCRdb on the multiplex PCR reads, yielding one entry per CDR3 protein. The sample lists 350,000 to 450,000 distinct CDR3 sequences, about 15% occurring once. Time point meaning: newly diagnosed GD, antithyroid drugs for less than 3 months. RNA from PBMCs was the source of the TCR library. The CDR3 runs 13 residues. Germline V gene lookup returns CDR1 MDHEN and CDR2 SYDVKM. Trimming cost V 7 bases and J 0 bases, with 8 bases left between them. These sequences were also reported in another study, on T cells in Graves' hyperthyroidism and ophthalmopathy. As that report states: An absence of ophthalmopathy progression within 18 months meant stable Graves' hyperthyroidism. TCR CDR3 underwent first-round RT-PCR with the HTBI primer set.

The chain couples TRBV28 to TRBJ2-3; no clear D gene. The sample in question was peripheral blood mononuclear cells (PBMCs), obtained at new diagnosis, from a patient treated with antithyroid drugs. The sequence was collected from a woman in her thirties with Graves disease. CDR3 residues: CASIVRSTDTQYF. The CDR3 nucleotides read TGTGCCAGCATCGTAAGGAGCACAGATACGCAGTATTTT.